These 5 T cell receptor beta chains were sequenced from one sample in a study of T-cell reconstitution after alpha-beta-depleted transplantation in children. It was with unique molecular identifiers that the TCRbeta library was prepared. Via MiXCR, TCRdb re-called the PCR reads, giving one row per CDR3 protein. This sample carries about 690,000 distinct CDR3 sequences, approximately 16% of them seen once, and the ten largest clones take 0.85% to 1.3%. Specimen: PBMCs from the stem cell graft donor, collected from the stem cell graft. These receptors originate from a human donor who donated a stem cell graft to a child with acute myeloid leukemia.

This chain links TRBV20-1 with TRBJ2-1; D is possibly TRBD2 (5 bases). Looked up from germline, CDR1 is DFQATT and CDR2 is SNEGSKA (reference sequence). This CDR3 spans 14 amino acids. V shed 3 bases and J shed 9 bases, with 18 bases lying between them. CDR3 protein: CSARGRPLNTEQFF. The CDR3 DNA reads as TGCAGTGCTAGGGGGAGACCCTTGAATACTGAGCAGTTCTTC.

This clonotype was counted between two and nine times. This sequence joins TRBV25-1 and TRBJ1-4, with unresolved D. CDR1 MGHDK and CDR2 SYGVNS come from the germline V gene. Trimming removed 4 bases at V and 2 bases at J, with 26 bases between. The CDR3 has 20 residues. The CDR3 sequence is CASSVREAPWDLHTNEKLFF. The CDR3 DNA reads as TGTGCCAGCAGTGTTCGAGAAGCCCCATGGGATCTGCACACTAATGAAAAACTGTTTTTT.

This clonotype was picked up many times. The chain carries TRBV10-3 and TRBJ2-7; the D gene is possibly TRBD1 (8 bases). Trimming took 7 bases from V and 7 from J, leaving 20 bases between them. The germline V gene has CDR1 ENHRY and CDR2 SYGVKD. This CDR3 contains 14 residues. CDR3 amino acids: CAITEGQGGYEQYF. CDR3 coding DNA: TGTGCCATCACCGAAGGACAGGGAGGGTATGAGCAGTACTTC.

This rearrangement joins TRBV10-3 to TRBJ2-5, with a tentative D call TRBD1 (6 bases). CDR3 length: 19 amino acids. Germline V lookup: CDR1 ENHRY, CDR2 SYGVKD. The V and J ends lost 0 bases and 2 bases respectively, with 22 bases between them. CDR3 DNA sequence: TGTGCCATCAGTGAGTCTCCCGGGGTACAGGGACGTCTTCAAGAGACCCAGTACTTC. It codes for CAISESPGVQGRLQETQYF.

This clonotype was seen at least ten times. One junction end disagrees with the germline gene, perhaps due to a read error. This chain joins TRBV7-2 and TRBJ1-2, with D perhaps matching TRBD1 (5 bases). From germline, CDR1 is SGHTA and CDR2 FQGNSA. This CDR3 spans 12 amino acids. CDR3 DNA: TGTGCCAGCAGCGCACCGGGACGGAGGTTACAATTC. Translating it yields CASSAPGRRLQF.